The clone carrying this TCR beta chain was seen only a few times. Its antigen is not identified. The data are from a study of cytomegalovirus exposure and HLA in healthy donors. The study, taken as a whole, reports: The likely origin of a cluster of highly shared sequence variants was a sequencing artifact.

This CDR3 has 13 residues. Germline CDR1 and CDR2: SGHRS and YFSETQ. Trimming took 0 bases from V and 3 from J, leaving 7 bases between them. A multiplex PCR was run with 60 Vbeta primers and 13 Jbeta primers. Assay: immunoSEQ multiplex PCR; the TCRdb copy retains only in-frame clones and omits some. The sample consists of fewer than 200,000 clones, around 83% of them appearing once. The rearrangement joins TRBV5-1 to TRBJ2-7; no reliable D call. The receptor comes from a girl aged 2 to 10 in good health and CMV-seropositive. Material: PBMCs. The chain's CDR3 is CASSLGTYYEQYF. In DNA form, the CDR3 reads TGCGCCAGCAGCTTGGGTACTTACTACGAGCAGTACTTC. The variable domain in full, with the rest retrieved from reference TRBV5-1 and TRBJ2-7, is KAGVTQTPRYLIKTRGQQVTLSCSPISGHRSVSWYQQTPGQGLQFLFEYFSETQRNKGNFPGRFSGRQFSNSRSEMNVSTLELGDSALYLCASSLGTYYEQYFGPGTRLTVT.